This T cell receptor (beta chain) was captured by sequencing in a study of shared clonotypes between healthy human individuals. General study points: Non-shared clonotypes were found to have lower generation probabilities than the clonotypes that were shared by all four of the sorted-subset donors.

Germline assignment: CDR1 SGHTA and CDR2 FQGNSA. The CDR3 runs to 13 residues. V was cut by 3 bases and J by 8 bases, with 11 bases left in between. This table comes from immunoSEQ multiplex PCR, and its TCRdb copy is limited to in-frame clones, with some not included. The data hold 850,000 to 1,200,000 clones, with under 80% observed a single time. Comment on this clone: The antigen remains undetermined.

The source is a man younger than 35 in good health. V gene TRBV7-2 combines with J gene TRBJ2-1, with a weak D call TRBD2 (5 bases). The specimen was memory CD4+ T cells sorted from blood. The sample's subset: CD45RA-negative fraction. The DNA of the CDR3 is TGTGCCAGCAGCTTGCAGGACTTGGATGAGCAGTTCTTC. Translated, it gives CASSLQDLDEQFF.